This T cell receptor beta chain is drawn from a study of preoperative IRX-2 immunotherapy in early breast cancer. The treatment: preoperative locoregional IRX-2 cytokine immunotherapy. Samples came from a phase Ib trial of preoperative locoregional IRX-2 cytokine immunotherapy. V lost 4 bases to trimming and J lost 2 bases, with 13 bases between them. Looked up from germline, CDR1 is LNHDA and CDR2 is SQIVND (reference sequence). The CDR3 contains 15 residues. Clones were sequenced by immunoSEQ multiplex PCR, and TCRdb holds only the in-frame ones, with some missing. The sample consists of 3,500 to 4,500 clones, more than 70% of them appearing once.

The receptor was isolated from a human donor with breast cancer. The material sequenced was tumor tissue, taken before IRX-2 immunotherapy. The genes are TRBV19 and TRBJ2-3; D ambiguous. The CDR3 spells CASSTPTGPTDTQYF. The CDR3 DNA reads TGTGCCAGTAGTACCCCGACGGGTCCCACAGATACGCAGTATTTT. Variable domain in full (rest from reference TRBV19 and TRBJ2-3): DGGITQSPKYLFRKEGQNVTLSCEQNLNHDAMYWYRQDPGQGLRLIYYSQIVNDFQKGDIAEGYSVSREKKESFPLTVTSAQKNPTAFYLCASSTPTGPTDTQYFGPGTRLTVL.